Sequencing of this T cell receptor (beta chain) was carried out in a study of response to subunit inactivated influenza vaccine. TCRdb reprocessed the RT-PCR reads with MiXCR, giving one entry per CDR3 protein. The sample includes 650,000 to 800,000 distinct CDR3 sequences, around 18% of them seen just once. Losses at the gene ends were 4 bases for V and 2 bases for J; bases not matched to a gene: 8. Germline CDR1 and CDR2: KGHDR and SFDVKD. The CDR3 has 18 residues. The material sequenced was PBMCs from blood, taken around 5 days after vaccination. The receptor was derived from a man aged 50 to 60 who received an inactivated influenza vaccine. The chain links TRBV24-1 to TRBJ2-1; 12 bases map to TRBD2. For the CDR3, the DNA is TGTGCCACCAGTGACTACTCCCGGACTAGCGGGGCCTACAATGAGCAGTTCTTC. Amino acids: CATSDYSRTSGAYNEQFF.